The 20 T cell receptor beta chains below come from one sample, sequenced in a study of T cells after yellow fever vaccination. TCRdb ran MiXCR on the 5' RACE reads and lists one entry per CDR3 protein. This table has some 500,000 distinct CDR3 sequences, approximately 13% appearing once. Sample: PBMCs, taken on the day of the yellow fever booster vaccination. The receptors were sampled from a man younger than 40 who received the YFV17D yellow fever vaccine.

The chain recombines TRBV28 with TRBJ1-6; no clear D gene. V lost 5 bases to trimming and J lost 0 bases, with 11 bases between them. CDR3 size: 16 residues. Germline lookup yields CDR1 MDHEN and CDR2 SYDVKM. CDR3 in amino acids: CASSPNRGSYNSPLHF. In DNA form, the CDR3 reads TGTGCCAGCAGTCCCAATCGGGGCTCCTATAATTCACCCCTCCACTTT.

This chain's CDR3 is CASSLFRSGDYNEQFF. CDR3 bases: TGTGCCAGCAGCTTATTTAGGAGCGGGGATTACAATGAGCAGTTCTTC. The chain is built from TRBV7-2 and TRBJ2-1; TRBD2 agrees at 7 bases. Germline V gene sequence: CDR1 SGHTA, CDR2 FQGNSA. The CDR3 contains 16 residues. Unmatched junction bases numbered 8, after V lost 2 bases and J lost 4 bases.

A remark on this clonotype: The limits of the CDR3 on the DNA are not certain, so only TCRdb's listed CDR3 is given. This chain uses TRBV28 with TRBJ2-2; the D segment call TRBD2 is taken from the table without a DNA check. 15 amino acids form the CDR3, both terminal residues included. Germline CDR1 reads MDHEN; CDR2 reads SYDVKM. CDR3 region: CASSSSTSGRGELFF.

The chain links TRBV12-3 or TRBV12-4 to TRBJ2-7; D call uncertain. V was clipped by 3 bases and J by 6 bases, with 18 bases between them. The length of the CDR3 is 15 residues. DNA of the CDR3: TGTGCCAGCAGTTTCCCGTCAGGTACTCGGCGCGAGCAGTACTTC. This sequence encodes CASSFPSGTRREQYF.

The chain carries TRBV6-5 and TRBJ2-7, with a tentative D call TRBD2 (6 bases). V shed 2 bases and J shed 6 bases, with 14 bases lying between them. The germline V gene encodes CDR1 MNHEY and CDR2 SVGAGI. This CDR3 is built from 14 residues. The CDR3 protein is CASSYMEGQGEQYF. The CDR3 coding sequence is TGTGCCAGCAGTTACATGGAGGGGCAGGGCGAGCAGTACTTC.

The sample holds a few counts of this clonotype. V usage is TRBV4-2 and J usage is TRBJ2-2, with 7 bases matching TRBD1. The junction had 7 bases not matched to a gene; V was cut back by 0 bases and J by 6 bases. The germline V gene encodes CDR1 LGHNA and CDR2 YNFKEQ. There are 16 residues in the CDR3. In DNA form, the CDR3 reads TGTGCCAGCAGCCAAGATTCCAAACAGGGGTCCGGGGAGCTGTTTTTT. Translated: CASSQDSKQGSGELFF.

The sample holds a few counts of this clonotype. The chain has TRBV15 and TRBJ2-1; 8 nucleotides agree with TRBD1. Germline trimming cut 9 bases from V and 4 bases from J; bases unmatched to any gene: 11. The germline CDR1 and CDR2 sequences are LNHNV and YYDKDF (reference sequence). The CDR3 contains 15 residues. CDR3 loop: CATTPGTGKYNEQFF. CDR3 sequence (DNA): TGTGCCACAACCCCCGGGACAGGAAAGTACAATGAGCAGTTCTTC. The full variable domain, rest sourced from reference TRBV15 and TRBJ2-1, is DAMVIQNPRYQVTQFGKPVTLSCSQTLNHNVMYWYQQKSSQAPKLLFHYYDKDFNNEADTPDNFQSRRPNTSFCFLDIRSPGLGDTAMYLCATTPGTGKYNEQFFGPGTRLTVL.

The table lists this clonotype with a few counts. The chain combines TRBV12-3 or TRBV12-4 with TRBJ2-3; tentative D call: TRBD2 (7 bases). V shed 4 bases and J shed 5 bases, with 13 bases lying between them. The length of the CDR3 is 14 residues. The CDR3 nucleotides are TGTGCCAGCAGTTACGGGGGGCGCATAGATACGCAGTATTTT. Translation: CASSYGGRIDTQYF.

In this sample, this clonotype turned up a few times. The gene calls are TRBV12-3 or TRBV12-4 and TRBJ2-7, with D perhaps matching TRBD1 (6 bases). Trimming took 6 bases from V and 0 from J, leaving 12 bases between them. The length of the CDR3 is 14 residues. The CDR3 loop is CASRAGVSSYEQYF. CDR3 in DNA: TGTGCCAGCAGAGCAGGGGTGAGCTCCTACGAGCAGTACTTC.

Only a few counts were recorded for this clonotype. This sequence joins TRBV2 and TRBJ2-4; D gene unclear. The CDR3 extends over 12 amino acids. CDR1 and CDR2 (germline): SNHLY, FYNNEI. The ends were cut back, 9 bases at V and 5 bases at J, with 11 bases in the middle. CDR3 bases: TGTGCCAGAAGGACGGAAGAAAACATTCAGTACTTC. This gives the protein CARRTEENIQYF.

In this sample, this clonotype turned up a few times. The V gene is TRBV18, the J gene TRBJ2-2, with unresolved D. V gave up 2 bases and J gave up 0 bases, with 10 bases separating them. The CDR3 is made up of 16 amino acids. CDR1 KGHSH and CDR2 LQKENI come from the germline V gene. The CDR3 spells CASSPSSQANTGELFF. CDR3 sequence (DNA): TGTGCCAGCTCACCATCTAGTCAGGCGAACACCGGGGAGCTGTTTTTT.

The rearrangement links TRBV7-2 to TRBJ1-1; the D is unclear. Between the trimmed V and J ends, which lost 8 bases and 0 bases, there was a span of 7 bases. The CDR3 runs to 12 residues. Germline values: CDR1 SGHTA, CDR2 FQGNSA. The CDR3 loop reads CASLQMNTEAFF. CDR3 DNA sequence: TGTGCCAGCCTCCAGATGAACACTGAAGCTTTCTTT.

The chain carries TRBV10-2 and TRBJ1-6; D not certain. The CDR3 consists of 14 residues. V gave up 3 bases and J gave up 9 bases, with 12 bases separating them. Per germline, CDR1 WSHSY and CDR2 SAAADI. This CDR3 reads CASSEEGEFSPLHF. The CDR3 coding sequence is TGCGCCAGCAGTGAAGAGGGAGAGTTTTCACCCCTCCACTTT.

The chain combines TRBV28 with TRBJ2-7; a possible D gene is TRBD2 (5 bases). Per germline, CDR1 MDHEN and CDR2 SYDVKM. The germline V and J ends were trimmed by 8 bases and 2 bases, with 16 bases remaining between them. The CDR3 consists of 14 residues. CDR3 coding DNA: TGTGCCAGCTGCCCGAGGGCCCTGACCTACGAGCAGTACTTC. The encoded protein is CASCPRALTYEQYF. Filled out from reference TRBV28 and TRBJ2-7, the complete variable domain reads DVKVTQSSRYLVKRTGEKVFLECVQDMDHENMFWYRQDPGLGLRLIYFSYDVKMKEKGDIPEGYSVSREKKERFSLILESASTNQTSMYLCASCPRALTYEQYFGPGTRLTVT.

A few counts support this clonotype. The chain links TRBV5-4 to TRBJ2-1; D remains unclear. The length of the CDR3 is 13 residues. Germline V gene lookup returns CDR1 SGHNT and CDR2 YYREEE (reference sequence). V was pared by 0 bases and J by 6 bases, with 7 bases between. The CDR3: CASSLGSVNEQFF. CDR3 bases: TGTGCCAGCAGCTTGGGGTCTGTCAATGAGCAGTTCTTC.

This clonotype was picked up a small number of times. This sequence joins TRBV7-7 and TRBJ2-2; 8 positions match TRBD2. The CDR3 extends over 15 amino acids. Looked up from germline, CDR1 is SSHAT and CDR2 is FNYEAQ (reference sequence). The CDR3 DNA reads TGTGCTAGCCGTCCGGGACTAGGAAACACCGGGGAGCTGTTTTTT. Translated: CASRPGLGNTGELFF.

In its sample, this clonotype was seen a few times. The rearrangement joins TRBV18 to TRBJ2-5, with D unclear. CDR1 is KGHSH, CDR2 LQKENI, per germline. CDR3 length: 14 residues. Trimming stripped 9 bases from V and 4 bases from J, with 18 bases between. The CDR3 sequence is CASSGVGGGETQYF. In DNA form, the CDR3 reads TGTGCCAGTTCTGGAGTGGGTGGTGGAGAGACCCAGTACTTC.

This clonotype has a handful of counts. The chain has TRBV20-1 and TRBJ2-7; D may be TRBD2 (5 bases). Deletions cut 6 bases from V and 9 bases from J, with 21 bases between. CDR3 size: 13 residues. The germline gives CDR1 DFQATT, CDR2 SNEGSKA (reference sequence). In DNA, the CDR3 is TGCAGTGCCATAGACCACCGTGGTGAGGGGCAGTACTTC. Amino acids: CSAIDHRGEGQYF.

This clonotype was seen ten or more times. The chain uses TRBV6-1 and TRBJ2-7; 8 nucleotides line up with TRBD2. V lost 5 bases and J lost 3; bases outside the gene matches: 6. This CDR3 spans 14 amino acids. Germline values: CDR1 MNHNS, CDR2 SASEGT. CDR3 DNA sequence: TGTGCCAGCAGTCCCGTGACTAGCGTCTACGAGCAGTACTTC. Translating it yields CASSPVTSVYEQYF.

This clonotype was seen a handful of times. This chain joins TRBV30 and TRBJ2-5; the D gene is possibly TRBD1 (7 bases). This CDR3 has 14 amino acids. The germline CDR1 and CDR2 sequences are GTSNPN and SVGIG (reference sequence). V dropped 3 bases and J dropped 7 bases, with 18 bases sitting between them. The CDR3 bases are TGTGCCTGGAGCGGCGGGACAGCTTTACGGACCCAGTACTTC. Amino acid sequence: CAWSGGTALRTQYF.